This section outlines one T cell receptor (beta chain) sequence together with its context. The antigen is unknown. This sample was included in a study of CXCR3-negative and CXCR3-positive naive CD8 T cells. Study conclusions and caveats: Similar TRBV-TRBJ gene usage was seen in naive CXCR3-negative and CXCR3-positive cells, but not in memory cells.

cDNA libraries for TRB were generated by 5' RACE incorporating UMI labels. Following a re-call of the 5' RACE reads, TCRdb has one entry per CDR3 protein and lacks DNA. This sample's clone table lists approximately 41,000 distinct CDR3 sequences. Germline CDR1 and CDR2: SGHKS and YYEKEE (reference sequence). The CDR3 loop spans 14 amino acids. The sequenced sample was memory CD8+ T cells from blood. The V gene is TRBV5-5, the J gene TRBJ2-2; TCRdb outputs TRBD1, but without DNA this stays unchecked. The TCR originated in a human donor in good health. Some clones in this sample may be carry-over from other donors' samples. The CDR3 protein is CASSRDGYTGELCF.